A selection of T cell receptor beta chains follows, all from one sample in a study of monozygotic twins with inflammatory bowel disease. TCRdb reprocessed the 5' RACE reads and reports one entry per CDR3 protein, with no DNA. The sample data list some 170,000 distinct CDR3 sequences. The sequencing input was blood. Source of these receptors: a human donor with ulcerative colitis or Crohn's disease, or a healthy co-twin of an affected twin (not recorded which). Each CDR3 is given with its conserved first and last residue.

TRBV10-3,TRBJ1-6,CAISESTGRSYNSPLHF
TRBV6-5,TRBJ2-7,CASMSRGYEQYF
TRBV4-1,TRBJ1-1,CAISDVLGPTEAFF
TRBV30,TRBJ1-5,CAWSGQGDQPQHF
TRBV7-9,TRBJ2-3,CASSLYTSGGSDTQYF
TRBV4-1,TRBJ2-2,CASSPLQYTGELFF
TRBV5-1,TRBJ2-3,CASSLAWVSGTTDTQYF
TRBV7-2,TRBJ2-5,CASSTQGGGLIETQYF
TRBV10-3,TRBJ1-4,CAISEKGGDEKLFF
TRBV20-1,TRBJ2-1,CSAREPPGVPYNEQFF
TRBV6-2/TRBV6-3,TRBJ2-1,CASSYRRGASSYNEQFF
TRBV14,TRBJ1-1,CASSQEGQIFEAFF
TRBV20-1,TRBJ1-3,CSARADSTSGNTIYF
TRBV28,TRBJ2-5,CASSTGTGGQETQYF
TRBV7-2,TRBJ2-3,CASSSLSVDTQYF
TRBV5-1,TRBJ2-4,CASSHRLAGEKNIQYF
TRBV7-2,TRBJ1-1,CASSLGRGGEGAFF
TRBV14,TRBJ2-6,CASSQVTGKVGGANVLTF
TRBV10-3,TRBJ1-2,CAIRDLQLINYGYTF
TRBV3-1,TRBJ1-2,CASSQGQGRGYTF
TRBV5-1,TRBJ2-5,CASSLLTGARDRKETQYF
TRBV29-1,TRBJ1-2,CSVWPPIGYTF
TRBV29-1,TRBJ1-3,CSGDRATLSGNTIYF
TRBV12-5,TRBJ1-5,CASALGGGGQPQHF
TRBV27,TRBJ1-2,CASTHGPGGGYTF
TRBV7-9,TRBJ2-7,CASSLPSGLAGAYEQYF
TRBV2,TRBJ2-3,CASRDQEVADTQYF
TRBV7-8,TRBJ2-7,CASSLAETSYEQYF